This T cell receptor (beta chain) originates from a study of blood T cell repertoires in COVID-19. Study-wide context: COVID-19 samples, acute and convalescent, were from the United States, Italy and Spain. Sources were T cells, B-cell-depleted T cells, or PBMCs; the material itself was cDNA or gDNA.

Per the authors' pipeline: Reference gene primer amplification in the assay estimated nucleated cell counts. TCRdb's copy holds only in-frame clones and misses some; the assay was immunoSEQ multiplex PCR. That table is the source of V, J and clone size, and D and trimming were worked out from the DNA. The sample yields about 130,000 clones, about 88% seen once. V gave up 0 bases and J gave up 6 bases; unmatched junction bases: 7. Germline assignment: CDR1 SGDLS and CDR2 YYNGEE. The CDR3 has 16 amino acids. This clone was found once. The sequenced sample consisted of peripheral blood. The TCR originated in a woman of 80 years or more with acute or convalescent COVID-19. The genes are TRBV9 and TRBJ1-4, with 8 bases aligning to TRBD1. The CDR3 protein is CASSVGDRGPYEKLFF. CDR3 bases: TGTGCCAGCAGCGTAGGAGACAGGGGACCTTATGAAAAACTGTTTTTT.